This TCR beta chain is drawn from a study of blood T cell repertoires in COVID-19. TCRdb's table, derived via immunoSEQ multiplex PCR, lists solely in-frame clones and lacks some. The repertoire holds 200,000 to 300,000 clones, 84% seen once, with about 9.1% in the top ten. Trimming shortened V by 6 bases and J by 3 bases, and 17 bases separated the two germline ends. Per germline, CDR1 SGHTA and CDR2 FQGNSA. This CDR3 has 15 residues. The rearrangement uses TRBV7-2 and TRBJ1-2; D may be TRBD1 (5 bases). Sequencing input: peripheral blood. This TCR was sampled from a human donor in a cohort sampled during active COVID-19. The CDR3 protein is CASRPSTGLDYGYTF. The DNA of the CDR3 is TGTGCCAGCAGACCTAGTACAGGTTTGGACTATGGCTACACCTTC.